Listed here are 8 T cell receptor beta chains from one sample, sequenced in a study of OX40 agonist ivuxolimab in advanced cancers. Some clones are missing from TCRdb's copy, which holds only in-frame ones; the method was immunoSEQ multiplex PCR. This sample has about 17,000 clones, with roughly 90% found just once. The input for sequencing was CD4+ or CD8+ T cells sorted from blood, taken in a trial of the OX40 agonist ivuxolimab. All receptors come from an adult with an advanced solid tumor such as melanoma, head and neck, liver or kidney cancer.

The chain is built from TRBV30 and TRBJ1-2; D gene unclear. The germline CDR1 and CDR2 sequences are GTSNPN and SVGIG (reference sequence). Trimming removed 2 bases at V and 1 base at J, with 8 bases between. The CDR3 is 13 residues long. For the CDR3, the DNA is TGTGCCTGGAGTATGGCCGATAACTATGGCTACACCTTC. Encoded protein: CAWSMADNYGYTF.

The chain carries TRBV10-3 and TRBJ2-1; D not resolved. Trimming took off 4 bases at V and 9 bases at J, with 7 bases between the two ends. Looked up from germline, CDR1 is ENHRY and CDR2 is SYGVKD. CDR3 length: 11 amino acids. DNA of the CDR3: TGTGCCATCAGTGGGACGGGTGAGCAGTTCTTC. Translation: CAISGTGEQFF.

This chain connects TRBV7-9 to TRBJ2-3; D possibly corresponds to TRBD2 (6 bases). CDR1 and CDR2 from the germline V gene are SEHNR and FQNEAQ (reference sequence). V lost 5 bases, J lost 5 bases, and 14 bases lay in between. The CDR3 consists of 14 residues. For the CDR3, the DNA is TGTGCCAGCAGCCAGGTGGGACTCAGAGATACGCAGTATTTT. It is translated as CASSQVGLRDTQYF.

This chain links TRBV7-8 with TRBJ2-3, with TRBD1 identical over 9 bases. Germline V gene data show CDR1 as SGHVS and CDR2 as FQNEAQ. This CDR3 spans 16 amino acids. Trimming removed 5 bases from V and 6 bases from J; junction bases left unmatched: 12. CDR3 loop: CASSPPGTGRSDTQYF. CDR3 DNA sequence: TGTGCCAGCAGCCCCCCCGGGACAGGGAGGTCGGATACGCAGTATTTT.

By share of the sample, this clone is large. The V gene is TRBV9, the J gene TRBJ2-1; no clear D gene. V lost 3 bases to trimming and J lost 0 bases, with 4 bases between them. Looked up from germline, CDR1 is SGDLS and CDR2 is YYNGEE. CDR3 length: 13 amino acids. In DNA form, the CDR3 reads TGTGCCAGCAGCGAAAGCTCCTACAATGAGCAGTTCTTC. It codes for CASSESSYNEQFF.

The chain recombines TRBV7-9 with TRBJ2-1; possibly TRBD1 for D (7 bases). The V end was cut by 7 bases, the J end by 16 bases, with 20 bases between. CDR3 size: 12 residues. Germline lookup yields CDR1 SEHNR and CDR2 FQNEAQ (reference sequence). CDR3 amino acids: CASNDRDSRTFF. The CDR3 nucleotides read TGTGCCAGCAACGACAGGGACTCGCGGACCTTCTTC.

This chain uses TRBV6-5 with TRBJ1-2; D remains ambiguous. The CDR3 runs 12 residues. Trimming cost V 5 bases and J 7 bases, with 11 bases left between them. Germline V gene data show CDR1 as MNHEY and CDR2 as SVGAGI. The CDR3 loop reads CASSNGLFGYTF. CDR3 DNA: TGTGCCAGCAGTAACGGGCTATTTGGCTACACCTTC.

The rearrangement uses TRBV29-1 and TRBJ1-4; tentatively, D is TRBD1 (5 bases). The CDR3 extends over 14 amino acids. Between the trimmed V and J ends, which lost 0 bases and 8 bases, there was a span of 13 bases. Germline V CDR1 and CDR2: SQVTM, ANQGSEA. CDR3: CSVEDRREGEKLFF. In DNA, the CDR3 is TGCAGCGTTGAAGACAGAAGGGAGGGGGAAAAACTGTTTTTT.